Included here is one TCR beta chain sequence, with context. Trimming removed 4 bases at V and 8 bases at J, with 14 bases between. CDR1 SQVTM and CDR2 ANQGSEA come from the germline V gene. CDR3 length: 12 residues. The data originate from a study of blood T cell repertoires in COVID-19. Study-level background: Samples representing acute and convalescent COVID-19 were sourced from the United States, Italy and Spain.

TCRdb's copy holds only in-frame clones and misses some; the assay was immunoSEQ multiplex PCR. The sample consists of hundreds of thousands of clones, around 86% of them appearing once. The chain carries TRBV29-1 and TRBJ1-2, with D unresolved. The sequence came from a woman aged 30 to 39 with active or convalescent COVID-19. What was sequenced was peripheral blood. CDR3 DNA sequence: TGCAGCGTTGTCCTGGGCGAGCGGGGCTACACCTTC. Translating gives CSVVLGERGYTF.